The 27 T cell receptor beta chains in this list originate from one sample, sequenced in a study of cytomegalovirus exposure and HLA in healthy donors. This PCR relied on a set of 60 Vbeta primers and 13 Jbeta primers. Here immunoSEQ multiplex PCR was the method, and the copy in TCRdb shows in-frame clones only, minus some. The profile covers about 130,000 clones, with 65% to 75% appearing a single time and around 4% taken by the ten largest. Source material: PBMCs. These receptors came from a middle-aged man in good health and CMV-seropositive.

To note about this clone: This sample includes further DNA sequences coding for the same CDR3. The CDR3: CASRSADTQYF. The CDR3 coding sequence is TGTGCCAGTAGATCCGCAGATACGCAGTATTTT. V is TRBV19 and J is TRBJ2-3; no definite D call. CDR3 size: 11 residues. The germline gives CDR1 LNHDA, CDR2 SQIVND (reference sequence). V was pared by 6 bases and J by 4 bases, with 5 bases between.

This chain joins TRBV19 and TRBJ2-5; D perhaps matches TRBD1 (6 bases). Deletions cut 5 bases from V and 1 base from J, with 8 bases between. The length of the CDR3 is 13 residues. CDR1 is LNHDA and CDR2 is SQIVND in the germline V gene (reference sequence). CDR3 DNA sequence: TGTGCCAGTAGTGAGGGGGTCCAAGAGACCCAGTACTTC. This codes for CASSEGVQETQYF.

V gene TRBV4-2 combines with J gene TRBJ2-2; 7 nucleotides align to TRBD2. CDR1 is LGHNA and CDR2 is YNFKEQ in the germline V gene. Losses at the gene ends were 5 bases for V and 8 bases for J; bases not matched to a gene: 14. The CDR3 contains 16 residues. CDR3 amino acids: CASSSLGGSVKGELFF. Here the CDR3 DNA reads TGTGCCAGCAGCTCCCTTGGCGGGAGTGTAAAGGGGGAGCTGTTTTTT.

This clone has a handful of counts. This sequence joins TRBV5-6 and TRBJ2-1; D call uncertain. Germline loops: CDR1 SGHDT, CDR2 YYEEEE. The ends were cut back, 5 bases at V and 8 bases at J, with 20 bases in the middle. The CDR3 has 15 amino acids. The chain's CDR3 is CASRPITENSHEQFF. CDR3 DNA sequence: TGTGCCAGCAGGCCCATCACCGAGAACAGTCATGAGCAGTTCTTC.

The chain carries TRBV15 and TRBJ1-2, with D perhaps TRBD1 (6 bases). The CDR3 contains 14 residues. CDR1 and CDR2 from the germline V gene are LNHNV and YYDKDF (reference sequence). Trimming took off 5 bases at V and 4 bases at J, with 14 bases between the two ends. CDR3 nucleotides: TGTGCCACCAGCCGGGGCAGGGGCCCCTATGGCTACACCTTC. Encoded protein: CATSRGRGPYGYTF.

The chain carries TRBV2 and TRBJ1-2; TRBD1 aligns across 9 bases. Germline V CDR1 and CDR2: SNHLY, FYNNEI. Trimming took 1 base from V and 5 from J; bases not matched to a gene: 5. This CDR3 is 15 amino acids long. In DNA, the CDR3 is TGTGCCAGCAGTGAAGGGGGACAGGGAGGGTATGGCTACACCTTC. Translating gives CASSEGGQGGYGYTF.

CDR3 sequence reads: CASSITGETQYF. The CDR3 DNA reads as TGTGCCAGCAGCATCACGGGAGAGACCCAGTACTTC. The V and J genes are TRBV7-2 and TRBJ2-5; D gene unclear. V was shortened by 5 bases and J by 4 bases, with 8 bases between the two germline ends. Germline assignment: CDR1 SGHTA and CDR2 FQGNSA. This CDR3 has 12 residues.

The CDR3 here is CASSEAEGAGYEQYF. The CDR3 bases are TGTGCCAGCAGTGAAGCGGAGGGGGCCGGTTACGAGCAGTACTTC. The rearrangement links TRBV6-1 to TRBJ2-7, with D tentatively TRBD1 (7 bases). Germline lookup yields CDR1 MNHNS and CDR2 SASEGT. The V end was cut by 0 bases, the J end by 4 bases, with 13 bases between. This CDR3 is built from 15 residues.

The chain recombines TRBV29-1 with TRBJ2-7; 7 positions match TRBD1. CDR3 length: 13 residues. V gave up 7 bases and J gave up 0 bases; unmatched junction bases: 6. Looked up from germline, CDR1 is SQVTM and CDR2 is ANQGSEA. The CDR3 is CSAWTGDSYEQYF. DNA of the CDR3: TGCAGCGCGTGGACAGGAGACTCCTACGAGCAGTACTTC.

The rearrangement joins TRBV6-5 to TRBJ1-4, with TRBD1 matching over 8 bases. Germline CDR1 MNHEY, CDR2 SVGAGI. The CDR3 sequence is 14 residues long. With 8 bases clipped from V and 5 bases from J, the junction kept 7 bases outside the gene matches. The CDR3 is CASHPGQENEKLFF. CDR3 in DNA: TGTGCCAGCCATCCGGGACAGGAGAATGAAAAACTGTTTTTT.

V is TRBV14 and J is TRBJ2-2; perhaps TRBD1 as D (5 bases). The CDR3 runs 17 residues. The V gene lost 0 bases and the J gene lost 1 base, with 12 bases spanning the gap. Germline loops: CDR1 SGHDN, CDR2 FVKESK. DNA for the CDR3: TGTGCCAGCAGCCAAGATCGTTGGCAGGGGAACACCGGGGAGCTGTTTTTT. This codes for CASSQDRWQGNTGELFF.

The chain couples TRBV7-9 to TRBJ2-7; no clear D. The CDR3 consists of 15 residues. Germline V gene lookup returns CDR1 SEHNR and CDR2 FQNEAQ (reference sequence). The V end lost 5 bases, the J end lost 0 bases, and 14 bases lay between the germline ends. CDR3 sequence (DNA): TGTGCCAGCAGCGACCGACTGATGAGCTCCTACGAGCAGTACTTC. Its translation: CASSDRLMSSYEQYF.

The chain combines TRBV29-1 with TRBJ1-3; 8 bases match TRBD1. V shed 4 bases and J 2 bases; nucleotides not matched to a gene: 7. The germline V gene has CDR1 SQVTM and CDR2 ANQGSEA. The CDR3 is 15 residues long. The CDR3 DNA follows: TGCAGCGTTGTGGACAGGGTCCGACCTGGAAACACCATATATTTT. It specifies CSVVDRVRPGNTIYF. The entire variable domain, with the rest obtained from reference TRBV29-1 and TRBJ1-3, is as follows: SAVISQKPSRDICQRGTSLTIQCQVDSQVTMMFWYRQQPGQSLTLIATANQGSEATYESGFVIDKFPISRPNLTFSTLTVSNMSPEDSSIYLCSVVDRVRPGNTIYFGEGSWLTVV.

The CDR3 sequence is CASSQVVEDRGLSGYTF. CDR3 in DNA: TGCGCCAGCAGCCAAGTGGTAGAAGACAGGGGGCTTAGTGGCTACACCTTC. The chain is built from TRBV4-1 and TRBJ1-2; 10 nucleotides line up with TRBD1. Germline loops: CDR1 MGHRA, CDR2 YSYEKL. This CDR3 region has 17 residues. The V segment lost 1 base and the J segment 7 bases; nucleotides outside the gene matches: 12.

The genes are TRBV7-2 and TRBJ2-2; no clear D. Germline-derived CDR1 and CDR2 are SGHTA and FQGNSA. Trimming left V 2 bases short and J 0 bases short, with 7 bases between. The CDR3 is made up of 15 amino acids. The CDR3, as DNA: TGTGCCAGCAGCTTACAACTGGCGAACACCGGGGAGCTGTTTTTT. Translation gives CASSLQLANTGELFF.

The chain carries TRBV7-8 and TRBJ2-2; no clear D. Looked up from germline, CDR1 is SGHVS and CDR2 is FQNEAQ. Trimming pared 3 bases from V and 3 bases from J, leaving 11 bases between. The CDR3 is 15 amino acids. CDR3 nucleotides: TGTGCCAGCAGCTTGCGAGCCCTCCACACCGGGGAGCTGTTTTTT. Protein: CASSLRALHTGELFF.

The rearrangement joins TRBV19 to TRBJ1-5, with 8 positions matching TRBD1. The CDR3 runs to 14 residues. Germline CDR1 reads LNHDA; CDR2 reads SQIVND (reference sequence). J lost 6 bases, V lost 5 bases, and 6 bases had no gene match. CDR3 residues: CASSSGGWSQPQHF. CDR3 in DNA: TGTGCCAGTAGTTCAGGGGGCTGGAGTCAGCCCCAGCATTTT.

The rearrangement joins TRBV5-1 to TRBJ2-1; 15 nucleotides align to TRBD2. This CDR3 region has 15 residues. V shed 4 bases, J shed 8 bases, and the junction held 4 bases outside the gene matches. Germline V gives CDR1 SGHRS, CDR2 YFSETQ. The CDR3 loop is CASSGRTSGGDEQFF. CDR3 DNA: TGCGCCAGCAGCGGAAGGACTAGCGGGGGGGATGAGCAGTTCTTC. The full variable domain, with the rest looked up from reference TRBV5-1 and TRBJ2-1, is KAGVTQTPRYLIKTRGQQVTLSCSPISGHRSVSWYQQTPGQGLQFLFEYFSETQRNKGNFPGRFSGRQFSNSRSEMNVSTLELGDSALYLCASSGRTSGGDEQFFGPGTRLTVL.

The V call is TRBV5-1, the J call TRBJ1-1; D is possibly TRBD1 (5 bases). CDR1 is SGHRS, CDR2 YFSETQ, per germline. V was clipped by 2 bases and J by 1 base, with 9 bases between them. The CDR3 has 14 residues. The CDR3 nucleotides are TGCGCCAGCAGCTTCCTACAGGAGAACACTGAAGCTTTCTTT. Amino acids: CASSFLQENTEAFF.

The rearrangement joins TRBV30 to TRBJ1-3; 9 positions agree with TRBD1. V dropped 1 base and J dropped 0; count of bases not matched to a gene: 4. Germline CDR1 reads GTSNPN; CDR2 reads SVGIG (reference sequence). The CDR3 has 16 amino acids. In DNA form, the CDR3 reads TGTGCCTGGAGTGGGGGGACAGGGAGCTCTGGAAACACCATATATTTT. As protein: CAWSGGTGSSGNTIYF.

This rearrangement joins TRBV7-9 to TRBJ2-7; 8 nucleotides line up with TRBD2. Germline CDR1 reads SEHNR; CDR2 reads FQNEAQ (reference sequence). V shed 5 bases, J shed 3 bases, and the junction held 9 bases outside the gene matches. This CDR3 has 15 amino acids. CDR3 sequence reads: CASSPTSGLFYEQYF. The CDR3 DNA reads as TGTGCCAGCAGCCCCACTAGCGGACTCTTCTACGAGCAGTACTTC. Variable domain in full (rest from reference TRBV7-9 and TRBJ2-7): DTGVSQNPRHKITKRGQNVTFRCDPISEHNRLYWYRQTLGQGPEFLTYFQNEAQLEKSRLLSDRFSAERPKGSFSTLEIQRTEQGDSAMYLCASSPTSGLFYEQYFGPGTRLTVT.

V gene TRBV27 combines with J gene TRBJ2-3, with TRBD1 matching over 11 bases. Germline trimming cut 1 base from V and 5 bases from J; bases unmatched to any gene: 5. The CDR3 is 16 residues long. CDR1 is MNHEY and CDR2 is SMNVEV in the germline V gene (reference sequence). DNA of the CDR3: TGTGCCAGCAGTTTATTCCCGGGACAGGGGGAAGATACGCAGTATTTT. It codes for CASSLFPGQGEDTQYF.

This chain links TRBV5-8 with TRBJ1-2, with 12 bases fitting TRBD1. The CDR3 has 13 residues. Trimming at V came to 5 bases and at J to 8 bases, leaving 4 bases not matched to a gene. Germline CDR1 and CDR2: SGHTS and YDEGEE. The CDR3 DNA reads TGTGCCAGCAGAGGGACAGGGGGCAGGGGCTACACCTTC. Its protein is CASRGTGGRGYTF.

V is TRBV11-2 and J is TRBJ1-1; possibly TRBD1 for D (5 bases). With 5 bases removed from V and 1 base from J, the gap between germline ends came to 11 bases. The CDR3 totals 14 residues. From germline, CDR1 is SGHAT and CDR2 FQNNGV. The CDR3 bases are TGTGCCAGCAGCCCTCGGGACTGGAACACTGAAGCTTTCTTT. It is translated as CASSPRDWNTEAFF. Full variable domain (rest looked up from reference TRBV11-2 and TRBJ1-1): EAGVAQSPRYKIIEKRQSVAFWCNPISGHATLYWYQQILGQGPKLLIQFQNNGVVDDSQLPKDRFSAERLKGVDSTLKIQPAKLEDSAVYLCASSPRDWNTEAFFGQGTRLTVV.

This CDR3 reads CSVRPGQGTYEQYF. The CDR3 DNA reads TGCAGCGTTCGACCGGGACAGGGAACCTACGAGCAGTACTTC. V and J are TRBV29-1 and TRBJ2-7; TRBD1 aligns across 9 bases. Germline CDR1 reads SQVTM; CDR2 reads ANQGSEA. The V segment lost 5 bases and the J segment 2 bases; nucleotides outside the gene matches: 7. This CDR3 spans 14 amino acids.

This clone was recorded once. V gene TRBV7-9 combines with J gene TRBJ1-2, with unresolved D. The V and J ends lost 8 bases and 6 bases respectively, with 13 bases between them. This CDR3 spans 12 amino acids. Germline V gene lookup returns CDR1 SEHNR and CDR2 FQNEAQ (reference sequence). CDR3 protein: CASVLGLNGYTF. The CDR3 region has the DNA TGTGCCAGCGTTCTAGGTCTAAATGGCTACACCTTC. The whole variable domain, filled in from reference TRBV7-9 and TRBJ1-2, reads DTGVSQNPRHKITKRGQNVTFRCDPISEHNRLYWYRQTLGQGPEFLTYFQNEAQLEKSRLLSDRFSAERPKGSFSTLEIQRTEQGDSAMYLCASVLGLNGYTFGSGTRLTVV.

The chain joins TRBV10-2 to TRBJ2-5; 7 bases are shared with TRBD1. The junction had 5 bases not matched to a gene; V was cut back by 7 bases and J by 3 bases. This CDR3 has 13 amino acids. The germline V gene encodes CDR1 WSHSY and CDR2 SAAADI. CDR3 sequence (DNA): TGCGCCAGCAAAGGGCAGGGGGAAGAGACCCAGTACTTC. Protein: CASKGQGEETQYF.